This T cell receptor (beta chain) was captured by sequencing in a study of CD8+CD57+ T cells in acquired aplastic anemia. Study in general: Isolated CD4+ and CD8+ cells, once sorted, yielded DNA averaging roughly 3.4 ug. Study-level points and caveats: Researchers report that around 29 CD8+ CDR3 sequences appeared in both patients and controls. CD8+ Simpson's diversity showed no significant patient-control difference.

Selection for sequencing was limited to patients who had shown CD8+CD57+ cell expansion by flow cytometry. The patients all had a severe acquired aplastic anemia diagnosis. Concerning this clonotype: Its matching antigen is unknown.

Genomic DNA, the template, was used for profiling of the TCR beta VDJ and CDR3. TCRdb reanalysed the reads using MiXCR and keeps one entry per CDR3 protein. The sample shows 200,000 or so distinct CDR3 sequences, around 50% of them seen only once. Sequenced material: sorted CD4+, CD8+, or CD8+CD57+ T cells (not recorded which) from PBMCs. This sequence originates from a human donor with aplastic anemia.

CDR3 DNA: TGTGCCAGCAGCTTAACTCGAGATAACAATCAGCCCCAGCATTTT. Protein: CASSLTRDNNQPQHF. The chain combines TRBV7-2 with TRBJ1-5, with D hard to call. CDR1 and CDR2 from the germline V gene are SGHTA and FQGNSA. V was clipped by 2 bases and J by 3 bases, with 11 bases between them. The CDR3 is 15 amino acids.